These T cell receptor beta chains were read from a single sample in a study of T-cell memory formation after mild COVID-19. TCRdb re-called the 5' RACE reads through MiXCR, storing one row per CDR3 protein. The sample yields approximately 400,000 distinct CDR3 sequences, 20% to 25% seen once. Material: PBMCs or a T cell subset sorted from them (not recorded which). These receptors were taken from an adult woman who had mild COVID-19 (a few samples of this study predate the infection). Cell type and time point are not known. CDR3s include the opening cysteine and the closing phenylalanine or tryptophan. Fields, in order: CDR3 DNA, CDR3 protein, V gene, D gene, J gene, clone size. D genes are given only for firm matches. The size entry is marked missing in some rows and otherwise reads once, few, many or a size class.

TGTGCCAGCAGCCCGATGGGTTGGACAGGGAACTATGGCTACACCTTC	CASSPMGWTGNYGYTF	TRBV6-5	TRBD1	TRBJ1-2	few
TGTGCCAGCAGCCAAGGAACAGGGAATGAAAAACTGTTTTTT	CASSQGTGNEKLFF	TRBV4-2	NA	TRBJ1-4	once
TGCAGTGCGCCTGAGACAGGGGGCAACGAGCAGTACTTC	CSAPETGGNEQYF	TRBV20-1	TRBD1	TRBJ2-7	NA
TGTGCCAGCAGTTACGAGACTAGCGGGAGGGCCAAGTTCTTC	CASSYETSGRAKFF	TRBV6-5	TRBD2	TRBJ2-1	NA
TGTGCCAGCAGGGTACAGGGCTTCCAGACCCAGTACTTC	CASRVQGFQTQYF	TRBV7-9	NA	TRBJ2-5	many
TGTGCCACCAGTGATCCGTGGGGCAGCAGCACCGGGGAGCTGTTTTTT	CATSDPWGSSTGELFF	TRBV24-1	NA	TRBJ2-2	few
TGTGCCAGCAGCTTAGGGGGGTACCAAATGAACACTGAAGCTTTCTTT	CASSLGGYQMNTEAFF	TRBV7-8	NA	TRBJ1-1	NA
TGTGCCAGCGCCTATGAGATAGGTAGCGGGGGCCAAGAGACCCAGTACTTC	CASAYEIGSGGQETQYF	TRBV2	TRBD2	TRBJ2-5	NA
TGTGCCAGCAGGGCGACAGGGATCGTCTATGGCTACACCTTC	CASRATGIVYGYTF	TRBV12-3/TRBV12-4	TRBD1	TRBJ1-2	NA
TGTGCCAGCAGCAACAGGGTGGGTGAAAAACTGTTTTTT	CASSNRVGEKLFF	TRBV21-1	NA	TRBJ1-4	few
TGTGCCTGGAGTCGTCGGACTAGCGGACCCTACGAGCAGTACTTC	CAWSRRTSGPYEQYF	TRBV30	TRBD2	TRBJ2-7	once
TGTGCCAGCAGTGATCGACAGGGCCGAGTGCCCGGGGAGCTGTTTTTT	CASSDRQGRVPGELFF	TRBV6-1	TRBD1	TRBJ2-2	NA
TGTGCCAGCAGTTACTCGGGGGACAGGGGTGAAGCTTTCTTT	CASSYSGDRGEAFF	TRBV6-5	TRBD1	TRBJ1-1	NA
TGCAGTGCTAGGTTGCGGTTGGCCGGACAGGGATCCTACGAGCAGTACTTC	CSARLRLAGQGSYEQYF	TRBV20-1	TRBD1	TRBJ2-7	NA
TGTGCCAGCTCACCACCGAATCCGGGTACTAACTATGGCTACACCTTC	CASSPPNPGTNYGYTF	TRBV18	NA	TRBJ1-2	NA
TGCAGTGCGCCCGACAGGTCGGGCTATGGCTACACCTTC	CSAPDRSGYGYTF	TRBV20-1	NA	TRBJ1-2	NA
TGTGCCATCAGTGATCAAGAAAAAGCTTTCTTT	CAISDQEKAFF	TRBV10-3	NA	TRBJ1-1	NA
TGCGCCAGCAGCCCGGAGGCTAGCGGACCCCAAGAGACCCAGTACTTC	CASSPEASGPQETQYF	TRBV5-1	TRBD2	TRBJ2-5	NA
TGTGCCAGCAGCCAAGGTGCGGGAGGATTCTACGAGCAGTACTTC	CASSQGAGGFYEQYF	TRBV4-2	TRBD2	TRBJ2-7	once
TGTGCCAGCGGCGAGCGGGAGGGCCCCATCAATGAGCAGTTCTTC	CASGEREGPINEQFF	TRBV7-2	TRBD2	TRBJ2-1	NA
TGTGCCACCAGCAGAGATAGGGGCATAGGTCAGCCCCAGCATTTT	CATSRDRGIGQPQHF	TRBV15	NA	TRBJ1-5	NA
TGCGCCAGCAGTCATGGGGGCGATGAGACCCAGTACTTC	CASSHGGDETQYF	TRBV4-1	NA	TRBJ2-5	few
TGCAGTGCTAGTAAGGTAACGGGGGAAACTGAAGCTTTCTTT	CSASKVTGETEAFF	TRBV20-1	NA	TRBJ1-1	NA
TGCGCCAGCATCCCCTTGGCGGGAGGGAGTCGCAATGAGCAGTTCTTC	CASIPLAGGSRNEQFF	TRBV5-1	TRBD2	TRBJ2-1	NA
TGTGCCAGCAGTTGGGGGACAGATCACTATGGCTACACCTTC	CASSWGTDHYGYTF	TRBV5-5	TRBD1	TRBJ1-2	NA
TGTGCCATCAGTTCGCCTAGACCCAATGAGCAGTTCTTC	CAISSPRPNEQFF	TRBV10-3	NA	TRBJ2-1	NA
TGTGCCAGCAGTCCGGGGGTTGGGGGGGTAAATGGCTACACCTTC	CASSPGVGGVNGYTF	TRBV27	NA	TRBJ1-2	NA
TGCAGTGCTAGAGAACAGGGGGCGTGGGGCACTGAAGCTTTCTTT	CSAREQGAWGTEAFF	TRBV20-1	TRBD1	TRBJ1-1	few
TGCAGTGCTTTCCGGGACAACGAAAATCAGCCCCAGCATTTT	CSAFRDNENQPQHF	TRBV20-1	NA	TRBJ1-5	few
TGCAATGCTAGAGATGGAGTGGCACTTGAAGCTTTCTTT	CNARDGVALEAFF	TRBV20-1	NA	TRBJ1-1	NA